This T cell receptor beta chain was retrieved from a study of blood T cell repertoires in COVID-19. The data were produced by immunoSEQ multiplex PCR, yet TCRdb's version contains in-frame clones alone and is incomplete. The sample contains approximately 110,000 clones, 75% to 90% of which appear only once. V was clipped by 6 bases and J by 2 bases; unmatched bases: 14. The V gene's germline CDR1 is MDHEN and CDR2 SYDVKM. The CDR3 totals 18 residues. The rearrangement joins TRBV28 to TRBJ2-2; 8 bases are shared with TRBD1. Sequencing was done on a sample of peripheral blood. This clonotype was sampled from a woman older than 75 with COVID-19, enrolled during active disease. CDR3 coding DNA: TGTGCCAGCAGCCACCCAGGGGGCGCTCCCCCCAACACCGGGGAGCTGTTTTTT. Protein sequence: CASSHPGGAPPNTGELFF. Combining the CDR3 with reference TRBV28 and TRBJ2-2 gives the whole variable domain DVKVTQSSRYLVKRTGEKVFLECVQDMDHENMFWYRQDPGLGLRLIYFSYDVKMKEKGDIPEGYSVSREKKERFSLILESASTNQTSMYLCASSHPGGAPPNTGELFFGEGSRLTVL.